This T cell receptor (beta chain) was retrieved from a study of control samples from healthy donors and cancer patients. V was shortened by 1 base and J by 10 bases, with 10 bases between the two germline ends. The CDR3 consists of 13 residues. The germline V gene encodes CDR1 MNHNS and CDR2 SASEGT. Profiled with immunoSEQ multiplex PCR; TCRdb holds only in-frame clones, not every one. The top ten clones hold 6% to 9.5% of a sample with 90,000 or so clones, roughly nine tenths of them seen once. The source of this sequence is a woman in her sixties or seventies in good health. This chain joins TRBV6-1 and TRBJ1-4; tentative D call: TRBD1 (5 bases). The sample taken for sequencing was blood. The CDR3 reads CASSEVAGVKLFF. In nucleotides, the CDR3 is TGTGCCAGCAGTGAAGTTGCGGGGGTAAAACTGTTTTTT.